This T cell receptor (beta chain) derives from a study of early T cells in non-severe SARS-CoV-2 infection. Study overall: Sequencing of unsorted whole blood was done on bulk RNA, leaving chains unpaired.

The protocol attached unique molecular identifiers to individual cDNA molecules. TCRdb used MiXCR to reprocess the 5' RACE reads, holding one entry per CDR3 protein. This table has under 90,000 distinct CDR3 sequences, about 14% appearing once. V was trimmed by 1 base and J by 10 bases, leaving 4 bases between them. The CDR3 has 10 residues. The germline V gene encodes CDR1 SGHTA and CDR2 FQGNSA. This clonotype was observed many times. What it recognizes is unknown. Findings of the study overall: Database matching using VDJdb favored anti-spike CD8 responses, with private and CD4 specificities left missing.

The chain recombines TRBV7-2 with TRBJ1-1; D is unresolved. Sequences were obtained from whole blood. The sequence was obtained from an adult who was a healthcare worker with PCR-confirmed SARS-CoV-2 infection or an uninfected control (not recorded which). The CDR3 sequence: CASSLVTAFF. CDR3 DNA: TGTGCCAGCAGCTTAGTAACAGCTTTCTTT.